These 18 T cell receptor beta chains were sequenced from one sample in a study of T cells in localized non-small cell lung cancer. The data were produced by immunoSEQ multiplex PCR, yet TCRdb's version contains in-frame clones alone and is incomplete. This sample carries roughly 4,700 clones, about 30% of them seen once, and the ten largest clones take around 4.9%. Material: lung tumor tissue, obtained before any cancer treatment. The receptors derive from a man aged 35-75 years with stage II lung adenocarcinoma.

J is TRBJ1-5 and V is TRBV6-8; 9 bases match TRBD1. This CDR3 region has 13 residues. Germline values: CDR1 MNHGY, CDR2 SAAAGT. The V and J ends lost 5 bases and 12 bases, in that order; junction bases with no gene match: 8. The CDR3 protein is CASSRGGTGHQHF. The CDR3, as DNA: TGTGCCAGCAGTCGCGGCGGGACAGGGCACCAGCATTTT.

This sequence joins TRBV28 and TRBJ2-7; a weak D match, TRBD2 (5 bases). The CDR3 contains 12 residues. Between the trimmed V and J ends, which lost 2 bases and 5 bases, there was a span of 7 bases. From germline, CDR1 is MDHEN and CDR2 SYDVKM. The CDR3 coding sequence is TGTGCCAGCAGTTTAAGGCGGGACGAGCAGTACTTC. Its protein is CASSLRRDEQYF.

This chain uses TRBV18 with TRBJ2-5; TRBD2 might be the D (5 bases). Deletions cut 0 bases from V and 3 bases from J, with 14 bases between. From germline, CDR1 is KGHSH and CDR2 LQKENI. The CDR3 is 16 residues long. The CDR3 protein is CASSPPGLGFKETQYF. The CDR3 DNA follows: TGTGCCAGCTCACCACCCGGACTGGGGTTCAAAGAGACCCAGTACTTC.

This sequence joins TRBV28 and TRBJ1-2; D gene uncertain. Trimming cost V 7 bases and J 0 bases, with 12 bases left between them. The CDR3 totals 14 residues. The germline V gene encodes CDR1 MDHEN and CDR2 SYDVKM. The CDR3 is CASIGGWANYGYTF. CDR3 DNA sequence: TGTGCCAGCATTGGCGGATGGGCTAACTATGGCTACACCTTC.

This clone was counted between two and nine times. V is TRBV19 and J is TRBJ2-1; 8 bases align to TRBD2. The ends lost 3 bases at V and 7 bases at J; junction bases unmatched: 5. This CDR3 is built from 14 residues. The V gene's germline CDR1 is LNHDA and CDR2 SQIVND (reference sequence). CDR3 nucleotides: TGTGCCAGTAGTATCTCGGGAGGGGGGAATGAGCAGTTCTTC. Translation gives CASSISGGGNEQFF.

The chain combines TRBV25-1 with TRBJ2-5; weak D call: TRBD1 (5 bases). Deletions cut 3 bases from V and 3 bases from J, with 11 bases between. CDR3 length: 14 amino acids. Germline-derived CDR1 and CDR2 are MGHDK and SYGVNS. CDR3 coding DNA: TGTGCCAGCAGTGACCTCGACAGCAAAGAGACCCAGTACTTC. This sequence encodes CASSDLDSKETQYF.

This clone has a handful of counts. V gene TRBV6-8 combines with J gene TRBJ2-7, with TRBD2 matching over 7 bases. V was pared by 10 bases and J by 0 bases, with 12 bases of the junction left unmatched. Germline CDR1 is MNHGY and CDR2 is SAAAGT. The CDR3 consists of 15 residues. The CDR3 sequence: CATQPLSGGSYEQYF. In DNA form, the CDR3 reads TGTGCCACCCAACCGCTATCGGGAGGCTCCTACGAGCAGTACTTC.

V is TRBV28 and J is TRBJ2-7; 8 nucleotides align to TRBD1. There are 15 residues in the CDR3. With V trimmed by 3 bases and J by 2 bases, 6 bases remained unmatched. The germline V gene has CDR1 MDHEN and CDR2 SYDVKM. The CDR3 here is CASSLYRGITYEQYF. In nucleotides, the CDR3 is TGTGCCAGCAGTTTGTACAGGGGGATAACCTACGAGCAGTACTTC.

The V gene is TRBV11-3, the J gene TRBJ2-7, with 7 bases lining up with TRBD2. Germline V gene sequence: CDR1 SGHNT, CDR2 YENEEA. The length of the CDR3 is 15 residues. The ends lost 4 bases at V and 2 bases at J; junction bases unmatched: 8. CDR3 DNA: TGTGCCAGCAGCTACCCCGGGAGGCCCGCCTACGAGCAGTACTTC. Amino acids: CASSYPGRPAYEQYF.

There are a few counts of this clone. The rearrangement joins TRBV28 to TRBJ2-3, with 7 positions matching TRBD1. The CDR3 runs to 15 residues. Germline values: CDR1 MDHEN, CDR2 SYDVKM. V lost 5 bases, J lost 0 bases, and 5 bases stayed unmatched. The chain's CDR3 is CASSDGTVSTDTQYF. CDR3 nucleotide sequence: TGTGCCAGCAGTGACGGGACAGTTAGCACAGATACGCAGTATTTT.

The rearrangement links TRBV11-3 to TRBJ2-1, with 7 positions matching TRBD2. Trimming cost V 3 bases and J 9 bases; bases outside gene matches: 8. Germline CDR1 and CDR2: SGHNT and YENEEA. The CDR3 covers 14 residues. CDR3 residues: CASSLGREDGEQFF. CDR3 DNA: TGTGCCAGCAGCTTGGGCCGGGAGGATGGTGAGCAGTTCTTC. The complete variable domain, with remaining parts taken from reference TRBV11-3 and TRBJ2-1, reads EAGVVQSPRYKIIEKKQPVAFWCNPISGHNTLYWYLQNLGQGPELLIRYENEEAVDDSQLPKDRFSAERLKGVDSTLKIQPAELGDSAVYLCASSLGREDGEQFFGPGTRLTVL.

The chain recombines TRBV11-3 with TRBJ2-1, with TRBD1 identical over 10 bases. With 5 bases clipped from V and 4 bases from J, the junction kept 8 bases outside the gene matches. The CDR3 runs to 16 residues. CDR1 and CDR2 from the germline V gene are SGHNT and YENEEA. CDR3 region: CASSDRDRGGYNEQFF. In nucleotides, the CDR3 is TGTGCCAGCAGCGACCGGGACAGGGGAGGATACAATGAGCAGTTCTTC. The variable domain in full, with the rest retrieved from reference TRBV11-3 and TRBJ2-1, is EAGVVQSPRYKIIEKKQPVAFWCNPISGHNTLYWYLQNLGQGPELLIRYENEEAVDDSQLPKDRFSAERLKGVDSTLKIQPAELGDSAVYLCASSDRDRGGYNEQFFGPGTRLTVL.

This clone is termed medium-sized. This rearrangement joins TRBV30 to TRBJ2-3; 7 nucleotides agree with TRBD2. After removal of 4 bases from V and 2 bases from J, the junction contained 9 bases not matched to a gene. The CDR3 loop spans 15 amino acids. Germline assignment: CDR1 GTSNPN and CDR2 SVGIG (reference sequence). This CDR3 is CAWTISGGYTDTQYF. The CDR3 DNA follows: TGTGCCTGGACAATTTCGGGAGGTTACACAGATACGCAGTATTTT.

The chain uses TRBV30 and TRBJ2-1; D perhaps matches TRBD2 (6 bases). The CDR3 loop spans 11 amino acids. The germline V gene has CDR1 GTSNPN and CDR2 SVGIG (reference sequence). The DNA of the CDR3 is TGTGTCTCGGGGGTAGACAATGAGCAGTTCTTC. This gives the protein CVSGVDNEQFF.

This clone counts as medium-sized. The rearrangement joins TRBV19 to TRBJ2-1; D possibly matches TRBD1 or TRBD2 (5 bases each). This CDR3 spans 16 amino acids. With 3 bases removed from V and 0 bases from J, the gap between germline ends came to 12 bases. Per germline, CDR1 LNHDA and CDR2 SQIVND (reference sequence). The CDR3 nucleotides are TGTGCCAGTAGTATTGATGAGGGACGCTCCTACAATGAGCAGTTCTTC. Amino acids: CASSIDEGRSYNEQFF.

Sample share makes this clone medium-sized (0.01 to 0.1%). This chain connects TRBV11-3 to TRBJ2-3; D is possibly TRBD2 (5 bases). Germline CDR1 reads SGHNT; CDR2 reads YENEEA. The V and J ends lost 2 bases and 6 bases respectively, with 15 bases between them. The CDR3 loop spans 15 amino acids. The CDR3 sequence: CASSLTSGSGDTQYF. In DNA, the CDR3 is TGTGCCAGCAGCTTAACAAGTGGGAGTGGCGATACGCAGTATTTT.

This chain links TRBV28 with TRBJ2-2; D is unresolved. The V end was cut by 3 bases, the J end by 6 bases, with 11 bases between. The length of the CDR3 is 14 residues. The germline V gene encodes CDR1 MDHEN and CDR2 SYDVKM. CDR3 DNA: TGTGCCAGCAGTTTTGACGGAGACCCCGGGGAGCTGTTTTTT. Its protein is CASSFDGDPGELFF.

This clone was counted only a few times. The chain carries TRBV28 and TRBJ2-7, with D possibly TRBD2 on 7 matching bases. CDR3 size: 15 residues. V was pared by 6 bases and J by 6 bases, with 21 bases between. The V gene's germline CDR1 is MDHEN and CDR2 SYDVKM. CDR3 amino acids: CASRPWGAGVFEQYF. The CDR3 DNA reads TGTGCCAGCAGACCTTGGGGGGCGGGAGTTTTCGAGCAGTACTTC.